A single sample is the source of the 15 T cell receptor beta chains below, sequenced in a study of regulatory T cells in long-lasting Graves disease. Time point described: newly diagnosed GD, antithyroid drugs for less than 3 months. RNA from PBMCs was the source of the TCR library. Researchers made TCR beta libraries by using iRepertoire HTBI primers and running Arm-PCR on CDR3 regions. TCRdb analysed the multiplex PCR reads with MiXCR anew, one entry per CDR3 protein. The sample has a few hundred thousand distinct CDR3 sequences; approximately 12% are singletons. This same sample was also part of a study on T cells in Graves' hyperthyroidism and ophthalmopathy.

Sequenced here: peripheral blood mononuclear cells (PBMCs), sampled at new diagnosis, from a patient treated with antithyroid drugs. The receptors stem from a man between 25 and 39 years old with Graves disease.

The chain employs TRBV18 and TRBJ2-3; D unresolved. The CDR3 has 16 amino acids. The germline V gene encodes CDR1 KGHSH and CDR2 LQKENI. Trimming shortened V by 5 bases and J by 2 bases, and 17 bases separated the two germline ends. CDR3 sequence reads: CASSTRVDSYTDTQYF. The DNA of the CDR3 is TGTGCCAGCTCAACCCGGGTGGATTCTTACACAGATACGCAGTATTTT.

This clonotype was recorded many times. V usage is TRBV12-3 or TRBV12-4 and J usage is TRBJ2-1; 9 nucleotides agree with TRBD2. This CDR3 has 15 amino acids. Trimming cost V 5 bases and J 9 bases; bases outside gene matches: 11. CDR3 coding DNA: TGTGCCAGCAGTCCTCTAGCGGGAAGCGGTAGTGAGCAGTTCTTC. Its protein product is CASSPLAGSGSEQFF.

Many counts were recorded for this clonotype. The V call is TRBV19, the J call TRBJ2-6; 13 positions agree with TRBD2. CDR3 length: 19 amino acids. J gave up 0 bases and V 4 bases, and 6 bases lay outside the gene matches. CDR1 is LNHDA, CDR2 SQIVND, per germline (reference sequence). CDR3 DNA sequence: TGTGCCAGTAGTAATACGGGACTAGCGGGATTCTCTGGGGCCAACGTCCTGACTTTC. The encoded protein is CASSNTGLAGFSGANVLTF.

This clonotype was picked up many times. The rearrangement links TRBV11-2 to TRBJ2-3; D may be TRBD1 (5 bases). CDR3 size: 16 residues. The V end lost 5 bases, the J end lost 2 bases, and 17 bases lay between the germline ends. Germline CDR1 is SGHAT and CDR2 is FQNNGV. The CDR3, as DNA: TGTGCCAGCAGCCTAAGACAGCCTCCCCTCACAGATACGCAGTATTTT. Translating it yields CASSLRQPPLTDTQYF.

This clonotype showed up many times. The rearrangement uses TRBV7-9 and TRBJ2-7; 11 bases align to TRBD2. Germline lookup yields CDR1 SEHNR and CDR2 FQNEAQ (reference sequence). The CDR3 consists of 14 residues. Unmatched junction bases numbered 1, after V lost 3 bases and J lost 3 bases. The CDR3 coding sequence is TGTGCCAGCAGCTTTACTAGCGGGAGCTACGAGCAGTACTTC. Residues: CASSFTSGSYEQYF.

This clonotype was counted between two and nine times. The chain couples TRBV10-3 to TRBJ2-7; TRBD1 aligns across 8 bases. V lost 10 bases, J lost 3 bases, and 17 bases stayed unmatched. Germline V gene data show CDR1 as ENHRY and CDR2 as SYGVKD. The CDR3 sequence is 16 residues long. The CDR3: CATLRDRGSLLYEQYF. In nucleotides, the CDR3 is TGTGCCACCCTTCGAGACAGGGGATCCCTTCTCTACGAGCAGTACTTC.

V and J are TRBV19 and TRBJ1-1; TRBD1 is a possible D gene (5 bases). Germline lookup yields CDR1 LNHDA and CDR2 SQIVND (reference sequence). V was shortened by 4 bases and J by 2 bases, with 8 bases between the two germline ends. The CDR3 contains 13 residues. For the CDR3, the DNA is TGTGCCAGTAGTAAACGGGACAACACTGAAGCTTTCTTT. Translated: CASSKRDNTEAFF.

This rearrangement joins TRBV5-1 to TRBJ2-3; 9 bases agree with TRBD1. Germline trimming cut 1 base from V and 2 bases from J; bases unmatched to any gene: 5. This CDR3 comprises 16 residues. Germline CDR1 reads SGHRS; CDR2 reads YFSETQ. The CDR3 bases are TGCGCCAGCAGCTTGACAGGGGGCTCGTTCACAGATACGCAGTATTTT. It translates to CASSLTGGSFTDTQYF.

This clonotype turned up a few times. The chain is built from TRBV10-3 and TRBJ2-7; 9 nucleotides match TRBD1. J gave up 6 bases and V 6 bases, and 12 bases lay outside the gene matches. Germline assignment: CDR1 ENHRY and CDR2 SYGVKD. The CDR3 spans 15 residues. The chain's CDR3 is CAISSPSGQGLEQYF. CDR3 sequence (DNA): TGTGCCATCAGCTCCCCCTCGGGACAGGGCCTCGAGCAGTACTTC.

This clonotype was recorded a few times. The chain recombines TRBV20-1 with TRBJ1-2; TRBD1 matches at 12 bases. V lost 5 bases to trimming and J lost 2 bases; unmatched junction nucleotides: 9. The CDR3 has 16 amino acids. The germline V gene encodes CDR1 DFQATT and CDR2 SNEGSKA (reference sequence). The CDR3 nucleotides read TGCAGTGCTCCCGGGACAGGGGGCATTAGGAACTATGGCTACACCTTC. It yields the protein CSAPGTGGIRNYGYTF.

In regard to this clonotype: A clone one base away is much larger, so this may be a read error. Lacking the conserved final phenylalanine or tryptophan, this CDR3 likely reflects a read error. This chain links TRBV11-2 with TRBJ2-2; 7 positions match TRBD1. The junction had 9 bases not matched to a gene; V was cut back by 2 bases and J by 0 bases. There are 18 residues in the CDR3. Germline CDR1 reads SGHAT; CDR2 reads FQNNGV. DNA for the CDR3: TGTGCCAGCAGCTTATACTCGTCCGGGACAGCGAACACCGGGGAGCTGTTTCTT. It is translated as CASSLYSSGTANTGELFL.

Ten or more counts support this clonotype. The genes are TRBV7-8 and TRBJ2-5; 8 positions match TRBD2. V lost 4 bases to trimming and J lost 1 base; unmatched junction nucleotides: 5. There are 15 residues in the CDR3. In germline, CDR1 is SGHVS, CDR2 FQNEAQ. The CDR3 DNA reads TGTGCCAGCAGCTCAGAGCGGGAGCCCCAAGAGACCCAGTACTTC. This codes for CASSSEREPQETQYF.

To note about this clonotype: Just one base apart from a much larger clone, this may be a read error. The J gene is TRBJ1-2, the V gene TRBV20-1, with 8 bases matching TRBD1. CDR3 length: 16 residues. Germline CDR1 DFQATT, CDR2 SNEGSKA (reference sequence). Germline trimming cut 0 bases from V and 7 bases from J; bases unmatched to any gene: 13. For the CDR3, the DNA is TGCAGTGCTAGAGATAGCCAGGGGGCTCAAAAGGGTGGCTACACCTTC. It is translated as CSARDSQGAQKGGYTF.

This clonotype was counted many times. V usage is TRBV7-2 and J usage is TRBJ1-1; D gene ambiguous. The V and J ends lost 0 bases and 4 bases respectively, with 9 bases between them. Germline lookup yields CDR1 SGHTA and CDR2 FQGNSA. CDR3 length: 14 residues. The CDR3 nucleotides are TGTGCCAGCAGCTTAGCAGGCCATGGCACTGAAGCTTTCTTT. As protein: CASSLAGHGTEAFF.

A remark on this clonotype: A much bigger clone sits one base away, suggesting this may be a read error. The rearrangement joins TRBV7-2 to TRBJ2-5; the match to TRBD2 covers 7 bases. Judging by the DNA end, TRBJ2-1 fits better; the J call may be wrong. CDR3 length equals 15 residues. CDR1 SGHTA and CDR2 FQGNSA come from the germline V gene. CDR3 in amino acids: CASSLGGSTGNEQFF. CDR3 bases: TGTGCCAGCAGCTTAGGCGGGAGCACGGGAAATGAGCAGTTCTTC.